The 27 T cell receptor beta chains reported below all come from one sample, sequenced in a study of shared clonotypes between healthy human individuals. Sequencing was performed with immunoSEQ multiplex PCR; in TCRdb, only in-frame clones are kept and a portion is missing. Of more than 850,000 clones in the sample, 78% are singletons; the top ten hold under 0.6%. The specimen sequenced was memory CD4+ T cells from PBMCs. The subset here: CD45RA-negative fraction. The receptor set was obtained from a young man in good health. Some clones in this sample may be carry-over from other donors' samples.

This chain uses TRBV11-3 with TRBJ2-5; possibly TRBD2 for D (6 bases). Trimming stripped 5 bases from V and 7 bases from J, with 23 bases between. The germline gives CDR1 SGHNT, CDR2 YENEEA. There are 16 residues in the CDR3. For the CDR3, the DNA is TGTGCCAGCAGCCCCCCGGGGGTGGGAAAGATCGGGACCCAGTACTTC. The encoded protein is CASSPPGVGKIGTQYF. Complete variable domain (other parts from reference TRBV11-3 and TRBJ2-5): EAGVVQSPRYKIIEKKQPVAFWCNPISGHNTLYWYLQNLGQGPELLIRYENEEAVDDSQLPKDRFSAERLKGVDSTLKIQPAELGDSAVYLCASSPPGVGKIGTQYFGPGTRLLVL.

CDR3 DNA: TGCAGCGCCACCGGGGGGGACCGTTACAATGAGCAGTTCTTC. Protein sequence: CSATGGDRYNEQFF. This sequence joins TRBV29-1 and TRBJ2-1, with 8 nucleotides matching TRBD2. The CDR3 extends over 14 amino acids. V lost 7 bases and J lost 4; bases outside the gene matches: 9. The germline V gene has CDR1 SQVTM and CDR2 ANQGSEA.

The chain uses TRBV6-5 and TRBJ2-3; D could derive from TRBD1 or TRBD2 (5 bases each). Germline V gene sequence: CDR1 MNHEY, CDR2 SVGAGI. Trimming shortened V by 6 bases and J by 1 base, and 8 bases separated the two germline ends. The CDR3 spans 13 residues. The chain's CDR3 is CASRLGGTDTQYF. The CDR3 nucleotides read TGTGCCAGCAGGTTGGGGGGCACAGATACGCAGTATTTT.

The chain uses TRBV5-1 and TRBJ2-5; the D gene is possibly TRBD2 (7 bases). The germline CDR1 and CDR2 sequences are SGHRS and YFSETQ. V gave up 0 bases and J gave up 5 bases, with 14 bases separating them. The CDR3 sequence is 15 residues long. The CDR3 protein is CASSLAIQGGETQYF. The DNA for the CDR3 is TGCGCCAGCAGCTTGGCCATACAGGGAGGGGAGACCCAGTACTTC.

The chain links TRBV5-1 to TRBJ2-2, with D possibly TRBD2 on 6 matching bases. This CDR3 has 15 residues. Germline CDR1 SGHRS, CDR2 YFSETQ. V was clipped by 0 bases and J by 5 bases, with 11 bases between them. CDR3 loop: CASSLASSATGELFF. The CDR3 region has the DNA TGCGCCAGCAGCTTGGCGTCTAGCGCAACCGGGGAGCTGTTTTTT.

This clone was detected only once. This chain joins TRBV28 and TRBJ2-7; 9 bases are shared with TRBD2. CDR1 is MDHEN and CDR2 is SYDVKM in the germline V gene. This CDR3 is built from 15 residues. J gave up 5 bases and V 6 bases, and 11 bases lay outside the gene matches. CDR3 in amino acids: CASSKTSGGVNEQYF. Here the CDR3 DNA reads TGTGCCAGCAGCAAGACTAGCGGAGGAGTGAACGAGCAGTACTTC.

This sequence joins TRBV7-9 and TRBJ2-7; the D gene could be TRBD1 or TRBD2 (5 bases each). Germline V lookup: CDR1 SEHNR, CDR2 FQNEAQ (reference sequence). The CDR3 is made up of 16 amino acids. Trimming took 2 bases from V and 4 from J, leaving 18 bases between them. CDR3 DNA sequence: TGTGCCAGCAGCTTATTCTCCGGGACCCGTCGGTACGAGCAGTACTTC. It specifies CASSLFSGTRRYEQYF.

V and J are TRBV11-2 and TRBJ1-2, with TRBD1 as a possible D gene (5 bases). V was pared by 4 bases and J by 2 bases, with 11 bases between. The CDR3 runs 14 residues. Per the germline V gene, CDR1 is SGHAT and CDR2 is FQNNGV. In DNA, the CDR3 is TGTGCCAGCAGCTCCGGACACCGAAACTATGGCTACACCTTC. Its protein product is CASSSGHRNYGYTF.

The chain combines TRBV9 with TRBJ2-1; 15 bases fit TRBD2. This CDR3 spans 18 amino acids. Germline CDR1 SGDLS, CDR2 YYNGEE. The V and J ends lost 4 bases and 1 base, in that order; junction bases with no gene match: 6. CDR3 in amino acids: CASSLGLAGGRSYNEQFF. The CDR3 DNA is TGTGCCAGCAGCCTAGGACTAGCGGGAGGGCGGTCCTACAATGAGCAGTTCTTC.

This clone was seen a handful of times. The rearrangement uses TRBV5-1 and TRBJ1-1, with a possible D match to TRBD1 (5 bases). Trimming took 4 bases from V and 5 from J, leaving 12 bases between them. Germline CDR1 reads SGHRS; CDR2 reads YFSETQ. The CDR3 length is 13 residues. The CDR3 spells CASSPLTVTEAFF. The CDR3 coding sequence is TGCGCCAGCAGCCCATTGACAGTAACTGAAGCTTTCTTT.

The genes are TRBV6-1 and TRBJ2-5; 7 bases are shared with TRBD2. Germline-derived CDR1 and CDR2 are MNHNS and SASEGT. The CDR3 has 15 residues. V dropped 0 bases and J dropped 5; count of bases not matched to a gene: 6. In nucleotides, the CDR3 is TGTGCCAGCAGTGAAGCATGGGGGGGGGAGGAGACCCAGTACTTC. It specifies CASSEAWGGEETQYF.

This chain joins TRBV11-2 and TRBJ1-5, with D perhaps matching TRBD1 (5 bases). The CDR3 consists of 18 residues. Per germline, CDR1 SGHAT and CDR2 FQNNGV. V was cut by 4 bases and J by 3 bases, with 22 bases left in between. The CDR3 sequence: CASSSRQKGDSNNQPQHF. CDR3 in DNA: TGTGCCAGCAGCTCCCGCCAAAAGGGTGACAGCAACAATCAGCCCCAGCATTTT.

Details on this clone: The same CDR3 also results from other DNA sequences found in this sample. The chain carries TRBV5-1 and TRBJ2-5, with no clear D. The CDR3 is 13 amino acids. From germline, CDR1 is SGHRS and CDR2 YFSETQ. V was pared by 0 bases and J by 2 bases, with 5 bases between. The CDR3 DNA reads TGCGCCAGCAGCTTGGGGCAGCAAGAGACCCAGTACTTC. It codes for CASSLGQQETQYF.

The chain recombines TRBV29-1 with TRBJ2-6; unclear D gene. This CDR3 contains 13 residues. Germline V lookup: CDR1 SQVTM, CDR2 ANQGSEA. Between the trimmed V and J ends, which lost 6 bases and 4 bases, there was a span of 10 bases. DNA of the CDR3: TGCAGCGTCTTAAGGGCCGGGGCCAACGTCCTGACTTTC. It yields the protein CSVLRAGANVLTF.

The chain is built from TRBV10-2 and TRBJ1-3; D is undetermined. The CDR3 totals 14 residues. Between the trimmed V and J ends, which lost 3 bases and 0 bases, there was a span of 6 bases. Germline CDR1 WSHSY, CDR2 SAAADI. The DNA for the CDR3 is TGCGCCAGCAGTGAAAGGTTCTCTGGAAACACCATATATTTT. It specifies CASSERFSGNTIYF.

CDR3 region: CASSLVPSSYEQYF. As DNA, the CDR3 is TGTGCCAGCAGCTTGGTACCTTCCTCCTACGAGCAGTACTTC. The chain is built from TRBV5-5 and TRBJ2-7, with no clear D. The length of the CDR3 is 14 residues. V lost 0 bases, J lost 0 bases, and 7 bases lay in between. Germline V CDR1 and CDR2: SGHKS, YYEKEE (reference sequence).

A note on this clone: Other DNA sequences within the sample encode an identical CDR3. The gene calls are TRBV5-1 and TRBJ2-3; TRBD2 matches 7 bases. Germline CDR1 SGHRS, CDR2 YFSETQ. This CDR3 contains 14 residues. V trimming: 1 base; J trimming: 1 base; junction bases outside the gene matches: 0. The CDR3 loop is CASSLLAGTDTQYF. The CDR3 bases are TGCGCCAGCAGCTTGCTAGCGGGCACAGATACGCAGTATTTT.

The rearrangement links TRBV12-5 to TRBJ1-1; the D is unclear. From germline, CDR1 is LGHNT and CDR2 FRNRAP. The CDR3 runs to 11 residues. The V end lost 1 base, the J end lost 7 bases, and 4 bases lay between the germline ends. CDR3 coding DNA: TGTGCTAGTGGTTTGGGGGGTGAAGCTTTCTTT. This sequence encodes CASGLGGEAFF.

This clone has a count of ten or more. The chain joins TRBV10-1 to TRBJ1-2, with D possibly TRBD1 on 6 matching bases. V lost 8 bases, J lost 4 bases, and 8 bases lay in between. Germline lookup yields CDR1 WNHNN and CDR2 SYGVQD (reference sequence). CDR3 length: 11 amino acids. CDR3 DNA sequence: TGCGCCAGCGACAGGCCCTATGGCTACACCTTC. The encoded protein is CASDRPYGYTF.

CDR3 coding DNA: TGTGCCAGCAGCCACCACAACAACCAAGAGACCCAGTACTTC. As protein: CASSHHNNQETQYF. The rearrangement uses TRBV7-8 and TRBJ2-5; D remains unclear. The V gene lost 5 bases and the J gene lost 0 bases, with 10 bases spanning the gap. The CDR3 has 14 residues. Per the germline V gene, CDR1 is SGHVS and CDR2 is FQNEAQ.

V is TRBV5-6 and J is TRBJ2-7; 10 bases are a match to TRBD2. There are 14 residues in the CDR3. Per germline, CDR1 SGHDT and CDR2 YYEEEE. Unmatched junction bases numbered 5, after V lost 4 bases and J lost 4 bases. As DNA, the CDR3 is TGTGCCAGCAGCGCCGGACTAGCGGCTTACGAGCAGTACTTC. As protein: CASSAGLAAYEQYF.

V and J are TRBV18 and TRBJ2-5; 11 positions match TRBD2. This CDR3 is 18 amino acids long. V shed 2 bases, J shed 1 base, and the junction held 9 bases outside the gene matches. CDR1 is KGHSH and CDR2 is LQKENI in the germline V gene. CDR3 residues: CASSPKIAGGDSQETQYF. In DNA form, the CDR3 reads TGTGCCAGCTCACCAAAGATAGCGGGGGGGGACTCCCAAGAGACCCAGTACTTC. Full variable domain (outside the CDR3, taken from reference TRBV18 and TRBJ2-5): NAGVMQNPRHLVRRRGQEARLRCSPMKGHSHVYWYRQLPEEGLKFMVYLQKENIIDESGMPKERFSAEFPKEGPSILRIQQVVRGDSAAYFCASSPKIAGGDSQETQYFGPGTRLLVL.

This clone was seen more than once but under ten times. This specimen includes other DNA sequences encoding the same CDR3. CDR3 sequence (DNA): TGTGCCAGCTCACCACCGGGGTCTGTAGCCAAAAACATTCAGTACTTC. Encoded protein: CASSPPGSVAKNIQYF. This rearrangement joins TRBV18 to TRBJ2-4, with D unresolved. Trimming stripped 0 bases from V and 0 bases from J, with 9 bases between. Germline lookup yields CDR1 KGHSH and CDR2 LQKENI. CDR3 length: 16 residues.

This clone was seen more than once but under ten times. Here the CDR3 DNA reads TGTGCCAGCAGCCAAGGGGGTTATCAAGCTTTCTTT. It encodes CASSQGGYQAFF. The chain has TRBV4-2 and TRBJ1-1; the D is unclear. Germline V CDR1 and CDR2: LGHNA, YNFKEQ. The CDR3 sequence is 12 residues long. V lost 1 base, J lost 9 bases, and 9 bases lay in between.

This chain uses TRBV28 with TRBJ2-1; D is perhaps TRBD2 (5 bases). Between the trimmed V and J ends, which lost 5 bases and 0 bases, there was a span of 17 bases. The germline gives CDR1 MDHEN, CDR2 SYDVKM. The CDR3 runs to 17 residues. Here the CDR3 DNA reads TGTGCCAGCAGTGAGCTAAAGAGGGCCAGCTCCTACAATGAGCAGTTCTTC. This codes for CASSELKRASSYNEQFF.

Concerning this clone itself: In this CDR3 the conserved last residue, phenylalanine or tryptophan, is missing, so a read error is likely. CDR3 coding DNA: TGTGCCAGCTCACCACAAGATTTTAACTATGGCTACACCCTC. Its protein is CASSPQDFNYGYTL. The V and J genes are TRBV18 and TRBJ1-2, with unresolved D. The germline gives CDR1 KGHSH, CDR2 LQKENI. The CDR3 runs to 14 residues. V lost 1 base, J lost 1 base, and 7 bases lay in between.

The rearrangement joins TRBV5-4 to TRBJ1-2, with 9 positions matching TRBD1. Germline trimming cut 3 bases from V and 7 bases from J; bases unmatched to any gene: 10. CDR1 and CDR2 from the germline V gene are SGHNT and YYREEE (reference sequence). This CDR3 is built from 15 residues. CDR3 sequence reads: CASSSPGQGASGYTF. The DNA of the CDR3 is TGTGCCAGCAGCTCTCCGGGACAGGGAGCTTCTGGCTACACCTTC.